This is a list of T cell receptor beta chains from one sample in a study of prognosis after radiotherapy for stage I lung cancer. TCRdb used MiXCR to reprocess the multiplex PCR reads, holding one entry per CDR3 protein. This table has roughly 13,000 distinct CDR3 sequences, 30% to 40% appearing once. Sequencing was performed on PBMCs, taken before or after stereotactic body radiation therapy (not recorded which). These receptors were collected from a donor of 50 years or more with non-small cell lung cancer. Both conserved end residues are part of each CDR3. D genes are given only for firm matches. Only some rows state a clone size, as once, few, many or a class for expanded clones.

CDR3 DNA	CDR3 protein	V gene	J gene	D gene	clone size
TGCAGTGCTAGAGATCCGAGGGCACTGAGGTCCTACGAGCAGTACTTC	CSARDPRALRSYEQYF	TRBV20-1	TRBJ2-7	.	many
TGTGCCAGCAGCGAGGCTGCCGGGACAGGGTATGGCTACACCTTC	CASSEAAGTGYGYTF	TRBV7-2	TRBJ1-2	TRBD1	.
TGTGCCAGCAGTGAGGGTTACAATGAGCAGTTCTTC	CASSEGYNEQFF	TRBV6-1	TRBJ2-1	.	many
TGTGCCATCAGTGAGGGGATAGCGGGAGTCAGTGAGACCCAGTACTTC	CAISEGIAGVSETQYF	TRBV10-3	TRBJ2-5	TRBD2	many
TGTGCCAGCTCACCACCCGGGGACTATGGCTACACCTTC	CASSPPGDYGYTF	TRBV18	TRBJ1-2	.	.
TGTGCCAGCAGTCCGGAGCGGACAGGGGCTGGCGAGCAGTACTTC	CASSPERTGAGEQYF	TRBV11-2	TRBJ2-7	TRBD1	many
TGTGCCAGCAGCGTAGTCGGGGGGGGCCTCAATGAGCAGTTCTTC	CASSVVGGGLNEQFF	TRBV9	TRBJ2-1	TRBD2	.
TGTGCCAGCAGCTTAGCGTATGGGGGGACGTCTAATGAAAAACTGTTTTTT	CASSLAYGGTSNEKLFF	TRBV7-6	TRBJ1-4	.	many
TGCAGTGTAGGTGCGGGTTCTTCACCCCTCCACTTT	CSVGAGSSPLHF	TRBV20-1	TRBJ1-6	.	medium-sized
TGTGCCAGCACGCCCAGAGTGAGGGGCGGGAATTCACCCCTCCACTTT	CASTPRVRGGNSPLHF	TRBV2	TRBJ1-6	.	many
TGTGCCAGCAGCGGACAGGGCGGGGTTGCCGGGGATCCGTTTTTT	CASSGQGGVAGDPFF	TRBV2	TRBJ2-2	TRBD1	.
TGTGCCAGCATTCAGGGTTCGGGGGCCTACAATGAGCAGTTCTTC	CASIQGSGAYNEQFF	TRBV6-1	TRBJ2-1	.	.
TGTGCCAGCAGAAGGACAGCCATCGAAAAACTGTTTTTT	CASRRTAIEKLFF	TRBV7-9	TRBJ1-4	.	many
TGTGCCATCAGTCTCGGGACTAGTGTATCCTACGAGCAGTACTTC	CAISLGTSVSYEQYF	TRBV27	TRBJ2-7	TRBD2	.
TGTGCCAGCGCCGCCGGGTTGACTGGGGCCAACGTCCTGACTTTC	CASAAGLTGANVLTF	TRBV5-4	TRBJ2-6	.	.
TGTGCCAGCACCCAGACAGGGCGGGTTTACGAGCAGTACTTC	CASTQTGRVYEQYF	TRBV14	TRBJ2-7	TRBD1	many
TGCAGTGCTAGTAGGCAGAGTAATGAAAAACTGTTTTTT	CSASRQSNEKLFF	TRBV20-1	TRBJ1-4	.	many
TGCAGCGTTGCAACTAATGAAAAACTGTTTTTT	CSVATNEKLFF	TRBV29-1	TRBJ1-4	.	many
TGTGCCTGGAGACCGGCAGCGAACACTGAAGCTTTCTTT	CAWRPAANTEAFF	TRBV30	TRBJ1-1	.	many
TGTGCCAGCAGCCGACAGGGCGTAGGGAATGAAAAACTGTTTTTT	CASSRQGVGNEKLFF	TRBV12-3/TRBV12-4	TRBJ1-4	TRBD1	many
TGTGCCAGCAGCGATGGGGGGACAGCGGTGAACACTGAAGCTTTCTTT	CASSDGGTAVNTEAFF	TRBV11-2	TRBJ1-1	TRBD1	many
TGTGCCACCGGGACAGGGCAGCAAGATACGCAGTATTTT	CATGTGQQDTQYF	TRBV19	TRBJ2-3	TRBD1	many
TGTGCCAGCAGCTACCGGGACAGGCTAAATCAGCCCCAGCATTTT	CASSYRDRLNQPQHF	TRBV5-8	TRBJ1-5	TRBD1	many
TGCGCCAGCAGCTTGGCGGGACTAGCGGGATCCTACGAGCAGTACTTC	CASSLAGLAGSYEQYF	TRBV5-1	TRBJ2-7	TRBD2	many
TGTGCCATCAGGGAACAGGGGGAGCAGTACTTC	CAIREQGEQYF	TRBV10-3	TRBJ2-7	TRBD1	many
TGTGCCAGCAGCCCGCGAGAGGGCGGGGGCTACAATGAGCAGTTCTTC	CASSPREGGGYNEQFF	TRBV9	TRBJ2-1	TRBD2	many
TGTGCCAGCAGTTTATACGCAGGGGCGGGAGAGCAGTACTTC	CASSLYAGAGEQYF	TRBV27	TRBJ2-7	.	.
TGCGCCAGCAGCGTACCTCCTAGCGGGGTTCAGCTAGGATCCGAGCAGTACTTC	CASSVPPSGVQLGSEQYF	TRBV5-1	TRBJ2-7	TRBD2	many
TGTGCCAGCAGTACTAACGTGGATCTTAACTATGGCTACACCTTC	CASSTNVDLNYGYTF	TRBV12-3/TRBV12-4	TRBJ1-2	.	many
TGTGCCAGCAGTTTAAGGAGCGGGGACTACAATGAGCAGTTCTTC	CASSLRSGDYNEQFF	TRBV27	TRBJ2-1	TRBD2	medium-sized
TGTGCCAGCTCACCAGGGACAGGGGCTGCCGGGGAGCTGTTTTTT	CASSPGTGAAGELFF	TRBV18	TRBJ2-2	TRBD1	.
TGTGCCAGCAATAAACACGTCTTGAATGAGCAGTTCTTC	CASNKHVLNEQFF	TRBV28	TRBJ2-1	.	.
TGTGCCAGCAGTTCCGATACCGGACAGGGTAAAAGTGTTTTC	CASSSDTGQGKSVF	TRBV27	TRBJ2-7	TRBD1	.
TGTGCCAGCAGCTTGAGCGACAGGGGGTTGTATTCACCCCTCCACTTT	CASSLSDRGLYSPLHF	TRBV5-6	TRBJ1-6	TRBD1	many
TGTGCCAGCAGCTTAGGGGGGACCCAGTACTTC	CASSLGGTQYF	TRBV7-9	TRBJ2-5	.	many
TGCAGCGTTGAAGGGCCGGACAGGGCTAACTATGGCTACACCTTC	CSVEGPDRANYGYTF	TRBV29-1	TRBJ1-2	TRBD1	many
TGTGCCAGCATTTTCGCTGGGTATAGCAATCATCCCCAGCATTTT	CASIFAGYSNHPQHF	TRBV28	TRBJ1-5	.	.
TGCAGTGCTTTAGCGGGAGTTAACTCCTACAATGAACAGTTCTTC	CSALAGVNSYNEQFF	TRBV20-1	TRBJ2-1	TRBD2	once
TGTGCCAGCAGGGACACCGGGATGACCCGTTCACCCCTCCACTTT	CASRDTGMTRSPLHF	TRBV6-1	TRBJ1-6	.	few
TGTGCCAGTAGTAAGCTACTCGGAGAGTATAACACAGATACGCAGTATTTT	CASSKLLGEYNTDTQYF	TRBV19	TRBJ2-3	.	many
TGTGCCACCAGTGATCGGGGGGGAGACGAGCAGTACTTC	CATSDRGGDEQYF	TRBV24-1	TRBJ2-7	TRBD2	.
TGTGCCAGTAGTGAACCTTGGCAGGGAGGTCAGCCCCAGAATTTT	CASSEPWQGGQPQNF	TRBV6-2/TRBV6-3	TRBJ1-5	.	once
TGTGCCAGCACCTACCTCTGGACACTGGGGGAGACCCAGTACTTC	CASTYLWTLGETQYF	TRBV6-1	TRBJ2-5	.	many
TGTGCCAGCAGCTTAAATACCTTTGGCAATCAGCCCCAGCATTTT	CASSLNTFGNQPQHF	TRBV7-8	TRBJ1-5	.	many
TGCAGTGCTAGAGATCCGAGGGAGGGCTACGAGCAGTACTTC	CSARDPREGYEQYF	TRBV20-1	TRBJ2-7	TRBD2	medium-sized
TGTGCCAGAAGTAGAACTCGGAACTACGAGCAGTACTTC	CARSRTRNYEQYF	TRBV27	TRBJ2-7	.	.
TGTGCCACCAGTGCGGACAGGCCAGCTCTCGGGGAGCTGTTTTTT	CATSADRPALGELFF	TRBV24-1	TRBJ2-2	TRBD1	many
TGTGCCAGCAGCTTGGCCGTGGAGGGGAGAGGCTACACCTTC	CASSLAVEGRGYTF	TRBV5-4	TRBJ1-2	.	many
TGCAGTGCTAGTACCGAGACAGCGGACTACGAGCAGTACTTC	CSASTETADYEQYF	TRBV20-1	TRBJ2-7	.	many
TGCAGTGCTAGAGGGGCCGGGGCCCCTGGGGCCAACGTCCTGACTTTC	CSARGAGAPGANVLTF	TRBV20-1	TRBJ2-6	.	.
TGCTCCACCAGCAGAGCTGGTTGGGACAGCTACGAGCAGTACTTC	CSTSRAGWDSYEQYF	TRBV15	TRBJ2-7	TRBD1	.
TGCAGTGCTAGACCAGGGACTGTCGAGCAGTACTTC	CSARPGTVEQYF	TRBV20-1	TRBJ2-7	.	many
TGCGCCAGCAGCCAGAGGAGTAGACTAGCGGTACAAGAGACCCAGTACTTC	CASSQRSRLAVQETQYF	TRBV4-1	TRBJ2-5	TRBD2	many
TGTGCCAGCTCACCCCGACAGACAACTAATGAAAAACTGTTTTTT	CASSPRQTTNEKLFF	TRBV18	TRBJ1-4	.	many
TGTGCCAGCAGCTTTAGACAAGAGACCCAGTACTTC	CASSFRQETQYF	TRBV7-8	TRBJ2-5	.	many
TGTGCCAGCAGTTTCCCGGGACGGATGTCTGGGGCCAACGTCCTGACTTTC	CASSFPGRMSGANVLTF	TRBV28	TRBJ2-6	.	many
TGCAGTGCTGCCCCGCTAGCGGGCCTACAAGAGACCCAGTACTTC	CSAAPLAGLQETQYF	TRBV20-1	TRBJ2-5	TRBD2	many
TGCAGTGCTCCGGGACAGGGGTTATATGGCTACACCTTC	CSAPGQGLYGYTF	TRBV20-1	TRBJ1-2	TRBD1	many
TGTGCCAGCAGTGAAGTGGGCTCTGGGGCCAACGTCCTGACTTTC	CASSEVGSGANVLTF	TRBV6-4	TRBJ2-6	.	medium-sized